These 16 T cell receptor beta chains came from one sample sequenced in a study of blood T cell repertoires in COVID-19 (dated by TCRdb to the early 2020s). Libraries were prepared through the immunoSEQ multiplex PCR assay. The table comes from immuneACCESS by way of TCRdb, which keeps in-frame sequences with V and J called. Part of the clones is missing from these tables; in studies checked, under half for an unresolved V gene and the rest for unknown reasons. For this sample there are roughly 350,000 clones; more than 75% appear just once. The ten biggest clones cover more than 9% of the sample. The sequenced material came from peripheral blood. Every receptor here comes from a woman aged 30 to 39 with COVID-19, enrolled during active disease.

This chain uses TRBV30 with TRBJ2-7, with a weak D call TRBD2 (6 bases). The V end lost 2 bases, the J end lost 3 bases, and 14 bases lay between the germline ends. CDR1 GTSNPN and CDR2 SVGIG come from the germline V gene (reference sequence). CDR3 length: 14 residues. The CDR3 reads CAWSLGGDGYEQYF. The CDR3, as DNA: TGTGCCTGGAGTCTCGGGGGAGATGGCTACGAGCAGTACTTC.

V is TRBV29-1 and J is TRBJ2-2, with D tentatively TRBD2 (6 bases). Germline V lookup: CDR1 SQVTM, CDR2 ANQGSEA. Between the trimmed V and J ends, which lost 6 bases and 5 bases, there was a span of 16 bases. The CDR3 totals 14 residues. CDR3 region: CSVGSGVGTGELFF. The CDR3 DNA reads as TGCAGCGTCGGGTCGGGAGTGGGTACCGGGGAGCTGTTTTTT.

V and J are TRBV10-2 and TRBJ1-1, with D perhaps matching TRBD1 (5 bases). Deletions cut 3 bases from V and 5 bases from J, with 10 bases between. The CDR3 loop spans 13 amino acids. The germline V gene has CDR1 WSHSY and CDR2 SAAADI. In DNA, the CDR3 is TGCGCCAGCAGTGATGAAGGGGTAACTGAAGCTTTCTTT. It is translated as CASSDEGVTEAFF.

The CDR3 DNA reads TGTGCCAGCAGCTTGGGGGGGCTTGGCTACACCTTC. Translation gives CASSLGGLGYTF. The chain has TRBV5-5 and TRBJ1-2, with D perhaps matching TRBD1 (6 bases). V lost 0 bases to trimming and J lost 7 bases, with 7 bases between them. The CDR3 totals 12 residues. Germline-derived CDR1 and CDR2 are SGHKS and YYEKEE (reference sequence). Together with reference TRBV5-5 and TRBJ1-2, the CDR3 gives the full variable domain: DAGVTQSPTHLIKTRGQQVTLRCSPISGHKSVSWYQQVLGQGPQFIFQYYEKEERGRGNFPDRFSARQFPNYSSELNVNALLLGDSALYLCASSLGGLGYTFGSGTRLTVV.

The chain uses TRBV5-6 and TRBJ2-5; TRBD2 matches 7 bases. The V segment lost 4 bases and the J segment 0 bases; nucleotides outside the gene matches: 9. This CDR3 region has 16 residues. Germline CDR1 is SGHDT and CDR2 is YYEEEE. The CDR3: CASSPAGSGYQETQYF. The CDR3 DNA reads TGTGCCAGCAGCCCCGCGGGTAGCGGGTACCAAGAGACCCAGTACTTC.

The CDR3 nucleotides are TGTGCCAGCAGCCAAGATCTCTACAATGAGCAGTTCTTC. Encoded protein: CASSQDLYNEQFF. The chain recombines TRBV14 with TRBJ2-1; D gene uncertain. Germline CDR1 and CDR2: SGHDN and FVKESK. V dropped 0 bases and J dropped 3 bases, with 3 bases sitting between them. This CDR3 has 13 residues.

V is TRBV9 and J is TRBJ2-2, with 7 bases fitting TRBD2. Trimming removed 3 bases from V and 5 bases from J; junction bases left unmatched: 1. Germline V gene data show CDR1 as SGDLS and CDR2 as YYNGEE. This CDR3 contains 13 residues. The CDR3 sequence: CASSAGGTGELFF. CDR3 bases: TGTGCCAGCAGCGCGGGGGGTACCGGGGAGCTGTTTTTT.

This clone was recorded only once. J is TRBJ2-1 and V is TRBV18, with 8 positions matching TRBD1. Germline trimming cut 5 bases from V and 9 bases from J; bases unmatched to any gene: 6. The CDR3 has 13 amino acids. CDR1 is KGHSH and CDR2 is LQKENI in the germline V gene. DNA of the CDR3: TGTGCCAGCTCAACAGGACAGGGCAGTGAGCAGTTCTTC. This sequence encodes CASSTGQGSEQFF.

The chain uses TRBV6-2 or TRBV6-3 and TRBJ2-7; D is uncertain. The CDR3 consists of 11 residues. Germline loops: CDR1 MNHEY, CDR2 SVGEGT. The V gene lost 5 bases and the J gene lost 6 bases, with 8 bases spanning the gap. The CDR3 loop reads CASSPLFEQYF. CDR3 in DNA: TGTGCCAGCAGTCCCCTATTCGAGCAGTACTTC.

The V gene is TRBV6-5, the J gene TRBJ2-3, with D possibly TRBD2 on 5 matching bases. The germline CDR1 and CDR2 sequences are MNHEY and SVGAGI. The CDR3 consists of 15 residues. Trimming stripped 4 bases from V and 5 bases from J, with 16 bases between. CDR3 in amino acids: CASSFQTTLGDTQYF. The CDR3 DNA reads as TGTGCCAGCAGTTTCCAGACTACCCTGGGAGATACGCAGTATTTT.

The chain employs TRBV3-1 (or the pseudogene TRBV3-2) and TRBJ2-5; D gene unclear. CDR1 is LGHDT and CDR2 is YNNKEL in the germline V gene (reference sequence). CDR3 length: 11 amino acids. The ends were cut back, 4 bases at V and 5 bases at J, with 5 bases in the middle. CDR3 nucleotide sequence: TGTGCCAGCAGCCTCCGGGAGACCCAGTACTTC. This codes for CASSLRETQYF.

The genes are TRBV11-3 and TRBJ2-2; D might be TRBD2 (5 bases). V lost 1 base and J lost 2, with 11 bases in between. The CDR3 has 16 residues. Germline V gene data show CDR1 as SGHNT and CDR2 as YENEEA. CDR3 DNA sequence: TGTGCCAGCAGCTTAGGCCCTAGCCCAAACACCGGGGAGCTGTTTTTT. It codes for CASSLGPSPNTGELFF. The full variable domain, rest sourced from reference TRBV11-3 and TRBJ2-2, is EAGVVQSPRYKIIEKKQPVAFWCNPISGHNTLYWYLQNLGQGPELLIRYENEEAVDDSQLPKDRFSAERLKGVDSTLKIQPAELGDSAVYLCASSLGPSPNTGELFFGEGSRLTVL.

This clone was seen only once. This chain joins TRBV28 and TRBJ2-7, with TRBD1 matching over 10 bases. The CDR3 is made up of 16 amino acids. The ends lost 3 bases at V and 3 bases at J; junction bases unmatched: 8. The V gene's germline CDR1 is MDHEN and CDR2 SYDVKM. For the CDR3, the DNA is TGTGCCAGCAGTTTGTCTATAGGGACAGGGGACTACGAGCAGTACTTC. This translates into CASSLSIGTGDYEQYF.

This sequence joins TRBV3-1 (or the pseudogene TRBV3-2) and TRBJ2-3, with D possibly being TRBD2 (6 bases). The V gene's germline CDR1 is LGHDT and CDR2 YNNKEL (reference sequence). The CDR3 contains 16 residues. V was shortened by 3 bases and J by 4 bases, with 17 bases between the two germline ends. CDR3 in DNA: TGTGCCAGCAGCCAGTGGGGCGGGAAGGTTTCAGATACGCAGTATTTT. Amino acid sequence: CASSQWGGKVSDTQYF.

This clone showed up just once. The chain combines TRBV24-1 with TRBJ2-2, with D perhaps matching TRBD2 (5 bases). This CDR3 comprises 16 residues. CDR1 is KGHDR and CDR2 is SFDVKD in the germline V gene. V lost 1 base and J 3 bases, leaving 11 bases between the germline ends. The CDR3: CATSDLRGQDTGELFF. CDR3 coding DNA: TGTGCCACCAGTGATTTAAGAGGGCAGGACACCGGGGAGCTGTTTTTT.

The chain couples TRBV4-2 to TRBJ2-3, with TRBD2 matching over 8 bases. The CDR3 runs to 17 residues. The germline CDR1 and CDR2 sequences are LGHNA and YNFKEQ. V lost 0 bases to trimming and J lost 6 bases; unmatched junction nucleotides: 11. The CDR3 is CASSQEATGGPLDTQYF. Here the CDR3 DNA reads TGTGCCAGCAGCCAAGAGGCAACGGGAGGGCCCTTGGATACGCAGTATTTT.